These 22 T cell receptor beta chains originate from one sample sequenced in a study of blood T cell repertoires in COVID-19. Generated by immunoSEQ multiplex PCR, the TCRdb table keeps only in-frame clones and is missing some. The data hold 120,000 to 150,000 clones, with about 91% observed a single time. Sequenced: peripheral blood. The receptors originated from a human donor in a cohort sampled during active COVID-19.

The chain links TRBV4-1 to TRBJ1-5; D unresolved. CDR3 length: 16 residues. Germline CDR1 reads MGHRA; CDR2 reads YSYEKL. V lost 0 bases and J lost 1, with 10 bases in between. The DNA for the CDR3 is TGCGCCAGCAGCCAAGAAGGTGGGCGAAGCAATCAGCCCCAGCATTTT. Protein product: CASSQEGGRSNQPQHF.

The V and J genes are TRBV3-1 (or the pseudogene TRBV3-2) and TRBJ2-7; 16 bases fit TRBD2. This CDR3 is built from 18 residues. Germline loops: CDR1 LGHDT, CDR2 YNNKEL (reference sequence). V was pared by 3 bases and J by 3 bases, with 8 bases of the junction left unmatched. Here the CDR3 reads CASSQGLAGGSKIYEQYF. As DNA, the CDR3 is TGTGCCAGCAGCCAGGGACTAGCGGGGGGGTCCAAAATCTACGAGCAGTACTTC.

The chain carries TRBV4-3 and TRBJ1-4; 9 bases fit TRBD1. This CDR3 is built from 16 residues. The trim removed 2 bases at V and 5 bases at J, leaving 6 bases unmatched. Germline V gene lookup returns CDR1 LGHNA and CDR2 YSLEER. CDR3 nucleotide sequence: TGCGCCAGCAGCCAAAGAGGACAGGGGTGGAATGAAAAACTGTTTTTT. Amino acids: CASSQRGQGWNEKLFF.

V usage is TRBV6-5 and J usage is TRBJ1-5; TRBD1 aligns across 9 bases. Germline values: CDR1 MNHEY, CDR2 SVGAGI. The CDR3 has 12 amino acids. V was pared by 6 bases and J by 7 bases, with 1 base of the junction left unmatched. The CDR3 DNA sequence: TGTGCCAGCAGGACAGGGGGACAGCCCCAGCATTTT. Translation gives CASRTGGQPQHF.

The chain links TRBV9 to TRBJ1-5; maybe TRBD1 (6 bases). V shed 0 bases and J shed 6 bases, with 13 bases lying between them. The CDR3 spans 15 residues. Germline CDR1 reads SGDLS; CDR2 reads YYNGEE. In DNA form, the CDR3 reads TGTGCCAGCAGCGTAGATGGGGGCGCGAGTCAGCCCCAGCATTTT. It specifies CASSVDGGASQPQHF.

The chain links TRBV12-3 or TRBV12-4 to TRBJ2-7, with D possibly being TRBD1 (5 bases). The germline V and J ends were trimmed by 3 bases and 4 bases, with 10 bases remaining between them. There are 13 residues in the CDR3. CDR3 protein: CASSFDREYEQYF. The CDR3, as DNA: TGTGCCAGCAGTTTCGACAGAGAATACGAGCAGTACTTC.

The DNA for the CDR3 is TGTGCCAGCAGCCCACGTCGCGACAGGGGACAGCCCCAGCATTTT. Residues: CASSPRRDRGQPQHF. The chain links TRBV6-2 or TRBV6-3 to TRBJ1-5; TRBD1 matches 8 bases. This CDR3 is 15 amino acids long. Unmatched junction bases numbered 11, after V lost 6 bases and J lost 7 bases. Germline CDR1 is MNHEY and CDR2 is SVGEGT.

V gene TRBV3-1 (or the pseudogene TRBV3-2) combines with J gene TRBJ2-7, with 9 bases fitting TRBD2. Germline V lookup: CDR1 LGHDT, CDR2 YNNKEL (reference sequence). The V gene end was trimmed by 6 bases and the J gene end by 4 bases; junction bases not matched to a gene: 7. The CDR3 has 14 amino acids. CDR3 DNA sequence: TGTGCCAGCAGTACGACTAGCGGAGTTTACGAGCAGTACTTC. Residues: CASSTTSGVYEQYF.

The chain couples TRBV6-1 to TRBJ1-4; TRBD1 agrees at 7 bases. The CDR3 is made up of 15 amino acids. The ends lost 3 bases at V and 2 bases at J; junction bases unmatched: 3. Germline CDR1 and CDR2: MNHNS and SASEGT. The CDR3 region is CASSERGPTNEKLFF. The CDR3 coding sequence is TGTGCCAGCAGTGAGAGGGGGCCCACTAATGAAAAACTGTTTTTT.

The V call is TRBV7-3, the J call TRBJ2-1, with D maybe TRBD2 (5 bases). CDR1 is SGHTA and CDR2 is FQGTGA in the germline V gene. V lost 5 bases, J lost 6 bases, and 14 bases lay in between. The CDR3 runs 14 residues. The CDR3 loop reads CASSLSTSLNEQFF. In DNA, the CDR3 is TGTGCCAGCAGCCTTAGTACTAGTCTCAATGAGCAGTTCTTC.

This clone was counted a single time. The rearrangement links TRBV7-2 to TRBJ1-1; no reliable D call. Germline CDR1 is SGHTA and CDR2 is FQGNSA. The CDR3 has 16 residues. Trimming took off 0 bases at V and 0 bases at J, with 11 bases between the two ends. The DNA for the CDR3 is TGTGCCAGCAGCTTAGCGGGCAGTGGAATGAACACTGAAGCTTTCTTT. Encoded protein: CASSLAGSGMNTEAFF.

The CDR3 sequence is CASSASGGPLSYEQYF. The CDR3 nucleotides read TGCGCCAGCAGCGCTAGCGGGGGCCCACTTTCCTACGAGCAGTACTTC. V and J are TRBV5-1 and TRBJ2-7; 10 nucleotides agree with TRBD2. This CDR3 comprises 16 residues. Germline lookup yields CDR1 SGHRS and CDR2 YFSETQ. V shed 4 bases, J shed 1 base, and the junction held 8 bases outside the gene matches.

The table lists this clone with a count of one. The chain carries TRBV6-2 or TRBV6-3 and TRBJ1-5, with D unresolved. Germline CDR1 MNHEY, CDR2 SVGEGT. The CDR3 is 14 residues long. Between the trimmed V and J ends, which lost 1 base and 7 bases, there was a span of 11 bases. CDR3 DNA sequence: TGTGCCAGCAGTTACTATTCGTACGGGCAGCCCCAGCATTTT. Its protein is CASSYYSYGQPQHF.

The CDR3 DNA reads as TGTGCCACCGGACTAGCGGGTATTAACACCGGGGAGCTGTTTTTT. It encodes CATGLAGINTGELFF. The V and J genes are TRBV19 and TRBJ2-2; 11 bases are shared with TRBD2. Germline V lookup: CDR1 LNHDA, CDR2 SQIVND (reference sequence). V lost 10 bases, J lost 2 bases, and 6 bases stayed unmatched. CDR3 size: 15 residues.

The rearrangement links TRBV30 to TRBJ1-2, with 10 bases that match TRBD1. Trimming at V came to 5 bases and at J to 7 bases, leaving 7 bases not matched to a gene. Per germline, CDR1 GTSNPN and CDR2 SVGIG (reference sequence). The CDR3 extends over 13 amino acids. The CDR3 DNA sequence: TGTGCCTGGGCGACAGGGGGCGGAACTGGCTACACCTTC. Translated, it gives CAWATGGGTGYTF.

Only one count was recorded for this clone. The V gene is TRBV30, the J gene TRBJ1-6; tentative D call: TRBD1 (6 bases). V lost 4 bases and J lost 8, with 12 bases in between. The CDR3 loop spans 13 amino acids. Germline CDR1 reads GTSNPN; CDR2 reads SVGIG (reference sequence). DNA for the CDR3: TGTGCCTGGAACCGACAGGAATATTCACCCCTCCACTTT. Protein: CAWNRQEYSPLHF.

The rearrangement joins TRBV9 to TRBJ1-2; 9 positions match TRBD1. With V trimmed by 4 bases and J by 5 bases, 9 bases remained unmatched. This CDR3 is 15 amino acids long. Germline CDR1 and CDR2: SGDLS and YYNGEE. The CDR3 loop is CASSSGQGQWYGYTF. The CDR3 coding sequence is TGTGCCAGCAGCTCCGGACAGGGGCAGTGGTATGGCTACACCTTC.

This chain links TRBV6-6 with TRBJ2-5, with 15 bases identical to TRBD2. Germline V gene lookup returns CDR1 MNHNY and CDR2 SVGAGI (reference sequence). The CDR3 runs to 18 residues. The ends lost 5 bases at V and 3 bases at J; junction bases unmatched: 10. Here the CDR3 DNA reads TGTGCCAGCAGTCACCAGGGACTAGCGGGGGGAATTGAAGAGACCCAGTACTTC. Protein: CASSHQGLAGGIEETQYF.

The J gene is TRBJ1-4, the V gene TRBV6-1; TRBD1 matches at 8 bases. The germline V gene has CDR1 MNHNS and CDR2 SASEGT. CDR3 size: 16 residues. With 2 bases clipped from V and 4 bases from J, the junction kept 6 bases outside the gene matches. Here the CDR3 DNA reads TGTGCCAGCAGTGAAACGCCAGGGGGCTATAATGAAAAACTGTTTTTT. Its protein is CASSETPGGYNEKLFF.

The chain joins TRBV5-1 to TRBJ2-2; TRBD1 might be the D (8 bases). Germline V gene data show CDR1 as SGHRS and CDR2 as YFSETQ. Trimming shortened V by 4 bases and J by 4 bases, and 14 bases separated the two germline ends. The CDR3 is 15 residues long. CDR3 region: CASSVDREGTGELFF. In DNA, the CDR3 is TGCGCCAGCAGCGTGGACAGGGAGGGCACCGGGGAGCTGTTTTTT. Complete variable domain (other parts from reference TRBV5-1 and TRBJ2-2): KAGVTQTPRYLIKTRGQQVTLSCSPISGHRSVSWYQQTPGQGLQFLFEYFSETQRNKGNFPGRFSGRQFSNSRSEMNVSTLELGDSALYLCASSVDREGTGELFFGEGSRLTVL.

V gene TRBV10-3 combines with J gene TRBJ1-1; tentative D call: TRBD1 (6 bases). The CDR3 is 14 amino acids. V lost 6 bases and J 3 bases, leaving 14 bases between the germline ends. The germline V gene encodes CDR1 ENHRY and CDR2 SYGVKD. The CDR3 nucleotides are TGTGCCATCAGCACGACAGGATCTGACACTGAAGCTTTCTTT. This gives the protein CAISTTGSDTEAFF.

V is TRBV7-6 and J is TRBJ2-5; possible D gene TRBD1, 5 bases. V lost 5 bases, J lost 2 bases, and 15 bases lay in between. The CDR3 runs 15 residues. CDR1 and CDR2 (germline): SGHVS, FNYEAQ. The CDR3 here is CASSLSPRAQETQYF. For the CDR3, the DNA is TGTGCCAGCAGCCTAAGCCCCAGGGCACAAGAGACCCAGTACTTC.